This T cell receptor beta chain was observed in a study of blood T cells in healthy people across ages. The CDR3 sequence is 15 residues long. Germline V gives CDR1 SGHKS, CDR2 YYEKEE (reference sequence). With 1 base clipped from V and 4 bases from J, the junction kept 7 bases outside the gene matches. With a J-beta primer mix and a sample-barcoded 5' primer, a second PCR ran about 7 to 12 cycles. No fewer than 3 million CDR3-containing paired-end reads came from each sample. TCRdb fed the 5' RACE reads into MiXCR, producing one record per CDR3 protein. This table has around 850,000 distinct CDR3 sequences, under 40% appearing once.

The sequenced material came from blood. The rearrangement uses TRBV5-5 and TRBJ1-2, with 7 bases fitting TRBD1. This receptor was taken from a man aged 18 to 30 in good health. This chain's CDR3 is CASSLYSQGVYGYTF. The CDR3, as DNA: TGTGCCAGCAGCTTGTATTCGCAGGGGGTCTATGGCTACACCTTC.